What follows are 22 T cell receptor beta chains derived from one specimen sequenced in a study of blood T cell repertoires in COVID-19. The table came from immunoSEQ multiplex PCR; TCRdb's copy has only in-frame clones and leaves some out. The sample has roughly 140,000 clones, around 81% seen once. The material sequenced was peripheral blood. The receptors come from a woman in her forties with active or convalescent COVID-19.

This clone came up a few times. The CDR3 reads CASTTGAEAFF. The CDR3 nucleotides are TGTGCCAGCACCACAGGGGCTGAAGCTTTCTTT. This rearrangement joins TRBV6-6 to TRBJ1-1, with TRBD1 identical over 7 bases. CDR3 length equals 11 residues. Germline CDR1 is MNHNY and CDR2 is SVGAGI (reference sequence). With V trimmed by 7 bases and J by 6 bases, 2 bases remained unmatched.

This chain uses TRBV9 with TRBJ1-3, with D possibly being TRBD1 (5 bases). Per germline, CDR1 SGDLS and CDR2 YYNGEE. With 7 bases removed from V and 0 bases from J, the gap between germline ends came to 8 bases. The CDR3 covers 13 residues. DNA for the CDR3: TGTGCCAGCGCGGACAACTCTGGAAACACCATATATTTT. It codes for CASADNSGNTIYF.

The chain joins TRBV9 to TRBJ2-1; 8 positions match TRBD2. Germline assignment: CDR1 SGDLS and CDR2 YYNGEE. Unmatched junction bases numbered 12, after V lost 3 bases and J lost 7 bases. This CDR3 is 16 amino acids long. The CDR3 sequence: CASSAGTPSGGNEQFF. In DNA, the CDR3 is TGTGCCAGCAGCGCCGGGACCCCCTCGGGGGGGAATGAGCAGTTCTTC.

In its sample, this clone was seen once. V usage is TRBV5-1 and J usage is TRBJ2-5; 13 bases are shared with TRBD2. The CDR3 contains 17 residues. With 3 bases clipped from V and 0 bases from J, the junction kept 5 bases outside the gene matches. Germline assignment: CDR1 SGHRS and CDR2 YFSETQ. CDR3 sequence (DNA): TGCGCCAGCAGCTCAACGGGACTAGCGGGGTACCAAGAGACCCAGTACTTC. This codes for CASSSTGLAGYQETQYF.

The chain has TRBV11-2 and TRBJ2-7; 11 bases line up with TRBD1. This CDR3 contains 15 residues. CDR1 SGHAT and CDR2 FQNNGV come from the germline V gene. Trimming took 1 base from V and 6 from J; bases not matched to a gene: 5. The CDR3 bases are TGTGCCAGCAGCTTAGGGCGGACAGGGGGCTCCGAGCAGTACTTC. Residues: CASSLGRTGGSEQYF.

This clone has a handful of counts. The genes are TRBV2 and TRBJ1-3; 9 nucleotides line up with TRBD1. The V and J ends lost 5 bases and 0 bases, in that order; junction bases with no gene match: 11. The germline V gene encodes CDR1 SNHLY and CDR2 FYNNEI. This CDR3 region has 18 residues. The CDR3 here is CASSQDRGLPFSGNTIYF. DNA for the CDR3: TGTGCCAGCAGTCAGGACAGGGGCCTACCGTTCTCTGGAAACACCATATATTTT.

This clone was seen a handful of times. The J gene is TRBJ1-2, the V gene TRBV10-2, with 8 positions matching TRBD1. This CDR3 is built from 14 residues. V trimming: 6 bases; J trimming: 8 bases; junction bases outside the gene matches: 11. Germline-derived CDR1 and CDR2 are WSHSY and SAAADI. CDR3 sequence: CASSQDRGVSGYTF. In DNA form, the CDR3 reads TGCGCCAGCAGCCAAGACAGGGGAGTAAGCGGCTACACCTTC.

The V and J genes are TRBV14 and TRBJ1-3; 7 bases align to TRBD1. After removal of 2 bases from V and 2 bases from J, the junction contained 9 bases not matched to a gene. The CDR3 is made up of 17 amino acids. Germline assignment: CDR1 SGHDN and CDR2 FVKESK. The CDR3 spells CASSQHLTGATGNTIYF. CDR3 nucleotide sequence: TGTGCCAGCAGCCAACACCTAACAGGGGCAACTGGAAACACCATATATTTT.

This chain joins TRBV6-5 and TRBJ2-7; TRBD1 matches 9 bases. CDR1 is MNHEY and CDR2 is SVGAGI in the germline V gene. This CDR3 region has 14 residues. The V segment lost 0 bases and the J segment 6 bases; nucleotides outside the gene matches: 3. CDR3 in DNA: TGTGCCAGCAGTTACTCGAGACAGGGGGTCGAGCAGTACTTC. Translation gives CASSYSRQGVEQYF.

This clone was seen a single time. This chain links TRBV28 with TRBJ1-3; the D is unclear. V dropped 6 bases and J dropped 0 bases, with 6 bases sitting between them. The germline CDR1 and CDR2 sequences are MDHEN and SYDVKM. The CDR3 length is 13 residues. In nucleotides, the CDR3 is TGTGCCAGCAGCCGTCTCTCTGGAAACACCATATATTTT. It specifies CASSRLSGNTIYF.

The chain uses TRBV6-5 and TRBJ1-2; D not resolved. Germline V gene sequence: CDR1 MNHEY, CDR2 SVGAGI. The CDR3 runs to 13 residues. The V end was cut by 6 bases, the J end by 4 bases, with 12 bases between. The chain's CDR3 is CASRETISYGYTF. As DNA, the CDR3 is TGTGCCAGCAGGGAGACCATTTCCTATGGCTACACCTTC.

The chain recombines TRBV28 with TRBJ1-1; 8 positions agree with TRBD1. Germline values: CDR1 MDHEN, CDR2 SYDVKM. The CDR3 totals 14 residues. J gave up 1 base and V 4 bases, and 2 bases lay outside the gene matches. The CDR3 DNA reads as TGTGCCAGCAGTTCGGGGACAGGGAACACTGAAGCTTTCTTT. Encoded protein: CASSSGTGNTEAFF.

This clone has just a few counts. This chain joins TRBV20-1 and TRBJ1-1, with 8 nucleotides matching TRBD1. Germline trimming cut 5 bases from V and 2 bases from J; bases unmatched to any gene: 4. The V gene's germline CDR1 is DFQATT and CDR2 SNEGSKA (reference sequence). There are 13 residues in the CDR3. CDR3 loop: CSAGGQGNTEAFF. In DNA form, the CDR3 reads TGCAGTGCTGGTGGACAGGGTAACACTGAAGCTTTCTTT.

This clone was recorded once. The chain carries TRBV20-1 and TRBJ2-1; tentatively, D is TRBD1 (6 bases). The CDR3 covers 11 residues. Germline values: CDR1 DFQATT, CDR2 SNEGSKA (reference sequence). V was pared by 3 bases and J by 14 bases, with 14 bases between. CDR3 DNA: TGCAGTGCTAGCCGGACAGTTATTGAGTTCTTC. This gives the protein CSASRTVIEFF.

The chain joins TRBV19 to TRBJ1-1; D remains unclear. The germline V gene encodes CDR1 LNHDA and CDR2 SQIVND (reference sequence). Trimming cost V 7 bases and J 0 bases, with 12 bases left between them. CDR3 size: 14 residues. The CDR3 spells CASTGGLVNTEAFF. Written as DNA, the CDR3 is TGTGCCAGTACAGGCGGGCTAGTGAACACTGAAGCTTTCTTT.

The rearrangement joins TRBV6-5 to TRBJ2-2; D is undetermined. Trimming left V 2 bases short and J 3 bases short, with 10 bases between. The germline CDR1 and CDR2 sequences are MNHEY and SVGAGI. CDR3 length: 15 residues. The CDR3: CASSYGVGYTGELFF. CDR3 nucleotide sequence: TGTGCCAGCAGTTACGGAGTGGGTTACACCGGGGAGCTGTTTTTT.

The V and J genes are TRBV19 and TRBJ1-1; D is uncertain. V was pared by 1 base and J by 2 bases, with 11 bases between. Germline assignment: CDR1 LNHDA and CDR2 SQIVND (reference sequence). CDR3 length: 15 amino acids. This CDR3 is CASSIGPGRNTEAFF. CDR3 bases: TGTGCCAGTAGTATAGGGCCCGGGAGAAACACTGAAGCTTTCTTT.

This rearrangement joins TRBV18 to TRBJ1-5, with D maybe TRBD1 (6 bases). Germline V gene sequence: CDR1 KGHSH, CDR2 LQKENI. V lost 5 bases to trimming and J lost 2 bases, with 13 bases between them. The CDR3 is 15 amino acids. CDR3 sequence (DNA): TGTGCCAGCTCAGAACAGGGTGGGGGCAATCAGCCCCAGCATTTT. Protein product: CASSEQGGGNQPQHF.

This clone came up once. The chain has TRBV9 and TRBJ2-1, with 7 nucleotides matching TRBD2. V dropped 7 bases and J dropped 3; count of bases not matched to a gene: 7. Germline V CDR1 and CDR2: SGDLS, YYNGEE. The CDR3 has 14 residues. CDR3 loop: CASGSSGIYNEQFF. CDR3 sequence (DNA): TGTGCCAGCGGGTCTAGCGGAATCTACAATGAGCAGTTCTTC.

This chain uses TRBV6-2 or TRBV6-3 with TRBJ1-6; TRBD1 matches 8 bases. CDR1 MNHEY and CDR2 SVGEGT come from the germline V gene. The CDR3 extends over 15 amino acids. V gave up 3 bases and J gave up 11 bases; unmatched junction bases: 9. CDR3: CASSYQGQGRAPLHF. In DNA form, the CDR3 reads TGTGCCAGCAGTTATCAAGGACAGGGACGAGCACCCCTCCACTTT.

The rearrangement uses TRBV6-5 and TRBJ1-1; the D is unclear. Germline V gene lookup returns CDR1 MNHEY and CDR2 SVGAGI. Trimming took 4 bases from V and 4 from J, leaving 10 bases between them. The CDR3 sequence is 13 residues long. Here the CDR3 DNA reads TGTGCCAGCAGTTCACGGGTAAGCACTGAAGCTTTCTTT. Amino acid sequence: CASSSRVSTEAFF.

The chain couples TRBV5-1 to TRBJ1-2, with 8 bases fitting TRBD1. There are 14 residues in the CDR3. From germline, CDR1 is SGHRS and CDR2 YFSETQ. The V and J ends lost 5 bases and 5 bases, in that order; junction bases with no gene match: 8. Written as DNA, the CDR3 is TGCGCCAGCAGTCAACCCACAGGGGGATATGGCTACACCTTC. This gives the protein CASSQPTGGYGYTF.